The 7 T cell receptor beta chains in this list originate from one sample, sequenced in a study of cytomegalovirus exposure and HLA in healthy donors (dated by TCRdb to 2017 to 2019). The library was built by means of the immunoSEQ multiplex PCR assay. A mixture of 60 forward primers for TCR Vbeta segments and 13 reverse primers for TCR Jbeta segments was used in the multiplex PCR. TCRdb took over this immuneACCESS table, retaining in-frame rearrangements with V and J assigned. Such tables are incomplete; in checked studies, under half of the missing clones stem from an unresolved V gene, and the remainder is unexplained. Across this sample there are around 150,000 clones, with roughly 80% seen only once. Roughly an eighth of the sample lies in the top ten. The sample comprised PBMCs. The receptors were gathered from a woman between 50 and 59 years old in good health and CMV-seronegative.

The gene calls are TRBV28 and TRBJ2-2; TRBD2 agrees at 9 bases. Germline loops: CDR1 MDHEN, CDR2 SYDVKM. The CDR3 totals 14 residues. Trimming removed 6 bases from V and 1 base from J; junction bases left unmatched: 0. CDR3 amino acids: CASRLAGNTGELFF. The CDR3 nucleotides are TGTGCCAGCAGACTAGCGGGGAACACCGGGGAGCTGTTTTTT.

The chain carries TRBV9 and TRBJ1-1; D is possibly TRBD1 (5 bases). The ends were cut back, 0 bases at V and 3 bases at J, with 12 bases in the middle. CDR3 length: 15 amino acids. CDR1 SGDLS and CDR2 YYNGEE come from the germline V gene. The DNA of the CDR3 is TGTGCCAGCAGCGTAGAGGGGAAAGGTGACACTGAAGCTTTCTTT. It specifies CASSVEGKGDTEAFF.

CDR3 sequence reads: CASIPRDLSNYGYTF. The CDR3, as DNA: TGTGCCAGCATACCTCGGGATCTATCTAACTATGGCTACACCTTC. This sequence joins TRBV6-1 and TRBJ1-2, with D hard to call. CDR3 length equals 15 residues. Germline lookup yields CDR1 MNHNS and CDR2 SASEGT. V gave up 7 bases and J gave up 0 bases, with 15 bases separating them.

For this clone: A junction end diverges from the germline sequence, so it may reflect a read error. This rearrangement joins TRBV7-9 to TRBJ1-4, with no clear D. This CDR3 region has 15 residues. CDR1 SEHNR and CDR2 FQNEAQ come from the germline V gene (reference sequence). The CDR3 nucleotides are TGTTCCAGCAGCTATAGCGGGAGAAGCGATGAAAAACTGTTTTTT. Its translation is CSSSYSGRSDEKLFF.

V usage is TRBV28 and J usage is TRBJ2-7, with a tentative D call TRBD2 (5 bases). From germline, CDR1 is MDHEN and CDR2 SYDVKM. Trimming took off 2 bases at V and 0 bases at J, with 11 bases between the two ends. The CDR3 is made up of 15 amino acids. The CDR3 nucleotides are TGTGCCAGCAGTTTAGGTAGGAGGAGCTCCTACGAGCAGTACTTC. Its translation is CASSLGRRSSYEQYF.

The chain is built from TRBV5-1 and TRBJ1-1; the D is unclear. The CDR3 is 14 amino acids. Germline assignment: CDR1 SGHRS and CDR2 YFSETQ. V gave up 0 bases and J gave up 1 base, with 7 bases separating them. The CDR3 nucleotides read TGCGCCAGCAGCTTGGTAGCTGGGAACACTGAAGCTTTCTTT. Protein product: CASSLVAGNTEAFF.

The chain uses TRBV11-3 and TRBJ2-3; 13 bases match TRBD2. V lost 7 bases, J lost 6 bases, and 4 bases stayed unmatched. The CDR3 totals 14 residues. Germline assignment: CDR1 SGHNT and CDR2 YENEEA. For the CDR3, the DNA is TGTGCCAGCAAGGGGACTAGCGGGACGGATACGCAGTATTTT. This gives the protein CASKGTSGTDTQYF.